The present T cell receptor beta chain was sequenced within a study of tumor-infiltrating lymphocytes in primary liver carcinoma. Whole-study findings and limits: Tumor region pairs overlapped more than did tumor-adjacent and tumor-blood pairs. Present in all five tumor regions were only about 7-25% of the top clones.

DNA and RNA were both co-extracted from around 20-30 mg of bulk tissue that had not been sorted. Notes on this clonotype: Its antigen is unidentified.

This CDR3 region has 12 residues. The ends were cut back, 8 bases at V and 3 bases at J, with 10 bases in the middle. The V gene's germline CDR1 is MDHEN and CDR2 SYDVKM. Synthesis of TCR beta cDNA was carried out from about 500 ng total RNA with a constant-region primer. TCR beta libraries came from three nested multiplex PCR rounds using slightly modified ARM-PCR. The first two PCR rounds used TRBV1-TRBV30 primers with a Cbeta primer, nine to eleven cycles each. MiXCR was run by TCRdb on the multiplex PCR reads, yielding one entry per CDR3 protein. The sample records 40,000 to 55,000 distinct CDR3 sequences, over 65% being singletons.

Material for sequencing was liver tumor tissue from sampling region 5. Subset: tumor region T5, tumor centre. The receptor was derived from a man aged 40-55 years with primary liver carcinoma and hepatitis B virus infection. The chain has TRBV28 and TRBJ1-1; no reliable D call. CDR3 coding DNA: TGTGCCAGCCTGGGGTGCCACACTGAAGCTTTCTTT. Amino acids: CASLGCHTEAFF.